The present entry profiles one T cell receptor beta chain with its context. The antigen is unknown. V lost 4 bases and J lost 3, with 22 bases in between. Germline V gene data show CDR1 as SGHRS and CDR2 as YFSETQ. This CDR3 has 17 residues. The entry originates in a study of graft-versus-host responses after intestinal transplantation. On the study more broadly: In this cohort, recipients had multivisceral, liver-intestinal, or isolated intestinal transplants. Every transplant recipient was induced with anti-thymocyte globulin, then maintained on tacrolimus and steroids for two to four years.

Study results and caveats: Early after transplant, HvG clones declined as circulating GvH clones peaked. GvH clonotypes were identified within recipient marrow, with a subset emerging first in ileum or blood.

Clones were sequenced by immunoSEQ multiplex PCR, and TCRdb holds only the in-frame ones, with some missing. The profile shows about 120,000 clones, 80% to 95% of them singletons. This rearrangement joins TRBV5-1 to TRBJ2-5; unclear D gene. The clonotype was recovered from a human donor who received an intestinal transplant. The sequencing used unstimulated CD4+ T cells sorted from spleen or lymph node cells, collected before intestinal transplant. The CDR3 DNA is TGCGCCAGCAGCCCGGCACCCTTGGGGTCGAACAAAGAGACCCAGTACTTC. Translating gives CASSPAPLGSNKETQYF.